This is a list of T cell receptor beta chains from one sample in a study of vaccination effects on CD4 cells after COVID-19. Sequencing was performed with immunoSEQ multiplex PCR; in TCRdb, only in-frame clones are kept and a portion is missing. The sample holds 70,000 or so clones, 65% to 75% seen once. These receptors lack a known antigen. Here the sequenced sample was CD4+ T cells from PBMCs cultured with HIV peptides, taken before COVID-19 vaccination. Source of these receptors: a human donor who had a prior SARS-CoV-2 infection. CDR3s include the opening cysteine and the closing phenylalanine or tryptophan. D genes are given only for firm matches. Only some rows state a clone size, as once, few, many or a class for expanded clones.

j_call,v_call,d_call,clone_size,cdr3_nt,cdr3_aa
TRBJ2-7,TRBV27,TRBD1,few,TGTGCCAGCAGGCCTACGGGACAGGGGATTGAGCAGTACTTC,CASRPTGQGIEQYF
TRBJ2-3,TRBV5-4,.,.,TGTGCCAGCAGCTCACCCAGCGGAGACACAGATACGCAGTATTTT,CASSSPSGDTDTQYF
TRBJ2-7,TRBV30,.,.,TGTGCCTGGAGTGACTTTCGGGCTAGGGGAACCTACGAGCAGTACTTC,CAWSDFRARGTYEQYF
TRBJ1-2,TRBV3-1/TRBV3-2,TRBD1,.,TGTGCCAGCAGCCAAGAAAGTCGAGGGGGCTCGAGCTACACCTTC,CASSQESRGGSSYTF
TRBJ2-3,TRBV4-3,.,.,TGCGCCAGCAGCCGAATGATACATTGGGGGTCAGATACGCAGTATTTT,CASSRMIHWGSDTQYF
TRBJ2-7,TRBV7-2,TRBD1,.,TGTGCCAGCAGGAAATTCCGGACAGGGGGCTACGAGCAGTACTTC,CASRKFRTGGYEQYF
TRBJ2-1,TRBV3-1/TRBV3-2,.,.,TGTGCCAGCGGACTTCGGCTGGATGAGCAGTTCTTC,CASGLRLDEQFF
TRBJ2-7,TRBV7-6,TRBD2,.,TGTGCCAGCAGCTCTGAAGCGGGAATCCTCTCCGAGCAGTACTTC,CASSSEAGILSEQYF
TRBJ1-6,TRBV6-1,TRBD1,.,TGTGCCAGCAGTGAAGGGCGGGACAGGGGAGCCCTCCACTTT,CASSEGRDRGALHF
TRBJ2-7,TRBV5-5,TRBD2,.,TGTGCCAGCAGCTTGTTTACTAGCGGCTCCTACGAGCAGTACTTC,CASSLFTSGSYEQYF
TRBJ2-1,TRBV5-1,.,few,TGCGCCAGCAGCTTTGTGGGGGGGCCGGACAATGAGCAGTTCTTC,CASSFVGGPDNEQFF
TRBJ2-2,TRBV10-3,.,.,TGTGCCATCAGTGAGGGACACTCTCAAGGGACCGGGGAGCTGTTTTTT,CAISEGHSQGTGELFF
TRBJ2-1,TRBV12-3/TRBV12-4,.,.,TGTGCCAGCAGTTTTTCCGATGAGCAGTTCTTC,CASSFSDEQFF